This T cell receptor beta chain stems from a study of technical replicates of blood from four donors. The CDR3 is 15 amino acids. Germline V gene sequence: CDR1 MNHNS, CDR2 SASEGT. The J segment lost 3 bases and the V segment lost 4 bases, leaving 6 bases of the junction unmatched. Repertoires were generated with immunoSEQ multiplex PCR, while TCRdb's copy carries only in-frame clones and drops some. The sample includes about 81,000 clones, 70% to 90% of them seen just once. The chain has TRBV6-1 and TRBJ2-7, with 10 bases matching TRBD2. Input material: PBMCs. The clonotype comes from a human donor in good health. Some clones in this sample may be carry-over from other donors' samples. DNA for the CDR3: TGTGCCAGCAGTGGGACTAGCGGTTGGGTCTACGAGCAGTACTTC. Its protein is CASSGTSGWVYEQYF.